This TCR beta chain was profiled in a study of CD8 T cells in Susac syndrome. Sequencing of TCR beta was carried out in blood CD8+ and CD4+ T cells. Negative isolation was used for CD8+ and CD4+ T cells and FACS enrichment for TEMRA cells. A quantity of about 0.5 to 1 ug RNA underwent reverse transcription using random hexamers. TCRdb re-analysed the immunoSEQ multiplex PCR reads in MiXCR, keeping a single row per CDR3 protein. Found here are 75,000 to 100,000 distinct CDR3 sequences, approximately 94% of them singletons; the top ten hold around 0.25%. The sequenced sample was CD8+ T cells from PBMCs. This clonotype was sampled from a human donor in good health.

The CDR3 DNA reads TGTGCCAGCAGCGTAGGGGACAGGTCTTACGAGCAGTACTTC. Translation: CASSVGDRSYEQYF. The chain links TRBV9 to TRBJ2-7, with 8 bases fitting TRBD1. V lost 0 bases and J lost 4; bases outside the gene matches: 3. Germline V CDR1 and CDR2: SGDLS, YYNGEE. The CDR3 is 14 amino acids.